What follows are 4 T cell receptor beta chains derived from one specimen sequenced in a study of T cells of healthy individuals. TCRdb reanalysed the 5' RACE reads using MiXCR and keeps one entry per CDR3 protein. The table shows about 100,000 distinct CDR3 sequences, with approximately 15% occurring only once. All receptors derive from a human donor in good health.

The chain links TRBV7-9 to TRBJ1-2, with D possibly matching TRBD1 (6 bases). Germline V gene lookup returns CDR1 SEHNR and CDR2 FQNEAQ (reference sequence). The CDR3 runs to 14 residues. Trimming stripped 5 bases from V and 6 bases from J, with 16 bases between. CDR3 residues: CASSPGARVNGYTF. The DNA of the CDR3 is TGTGCCAGCAGCCCAGGGGCGAGAGTTAATGGCTACACCTTC.

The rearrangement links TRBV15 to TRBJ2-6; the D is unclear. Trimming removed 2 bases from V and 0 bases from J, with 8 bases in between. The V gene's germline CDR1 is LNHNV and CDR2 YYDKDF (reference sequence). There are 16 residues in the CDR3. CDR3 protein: CATSRIVSSGANVLTF. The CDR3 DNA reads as TGTGCCACCAGCAGAATTGTTAGCTCTGGGGCCAACGTCCTGACTTTC.

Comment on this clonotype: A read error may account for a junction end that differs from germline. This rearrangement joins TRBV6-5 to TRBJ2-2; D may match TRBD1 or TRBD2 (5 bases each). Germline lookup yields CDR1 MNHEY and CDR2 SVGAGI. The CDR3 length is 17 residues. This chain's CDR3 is CASSFSRDPTNTGELFF. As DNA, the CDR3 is TGTGCCAGCAGTTTCAGCCGGGACCCAACGAACACCGGAGAGCTGTTTTTT.

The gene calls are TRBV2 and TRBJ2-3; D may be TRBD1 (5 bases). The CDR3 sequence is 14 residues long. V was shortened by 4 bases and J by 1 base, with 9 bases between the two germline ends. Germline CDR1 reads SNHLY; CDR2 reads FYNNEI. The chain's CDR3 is CASSGGPGTDTQYF. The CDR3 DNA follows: TGTGCCAGCAGTGGGGGCCCTGGCACAGATACGCAGTATTTT.